The 24 T cell receptor beta chains below come from one sample, sequenced in a study of shared T cell receptors in the human thymus. Profiled with immunoSEQ multiplex PCR; TCRdb holds only in-frame clones, not every one. The table records 550,000 to 800,000 clones, approximately 85% of them present only once. The same specimen was also included in a second study, on human thymus T cells.

The sequencing input was thymocytes. Receptors originate from a girl in the first two years of life with a congenital heart defect.

The chain couples TRBV18 to TRBJ1-2; 7 nucleotides match TRBD1. The CDR3 contains 14 residues. Germline V gene data show CDR1 as KGHSH and CDR2 as LQKENI. Trimming took 3 bases from V and 7 from J; bases not matched to a gene: 8. This CDR3 is CASSPTEDRTGYTF. The CDR3 region has the DNA TGTGCCAGCTCACCGACCGAGGACAGGACTGGCTACACCTTC.

The rearrangement joins TRBV27 to TRBJ1-1; the D gene is possibly TRBD1 (6 bases). The CDR3 runs to 14 residues. Germline V gives CDR1 MNHEY, CDR2 SMNVEV (reference sequence). The V and J ends lost 8 bases and 1 base respectively, with 14 bases between them. CDR3 residues: CASGAGARNTEAFF. CDR3 coding DNA: TGTGCCAGCGGGGCGGGGGCGAGGAACACTGAAGCTTTCTTT.

The V gene is TRBV28, the J gene TRBJ1-1; a possible D gene is TRBD1 (6 bases). The germline V and J ends were trimmed by 6 bases and 0 bases, with 17 bases remaining between them. The CDR3 runs to 16 residues. Germline values: CDR1 MDHEN, CDR2 SYDVKM. CDR3 in amino acids: CASSRDSNRVNTEAFF. CDR3 nucleotide sequence: TGTGCCAGCAGCCGAGATTCGAACAGGGTGAACACTGAAGCTTTCTTT.

The rearrangement joins TRBV6-5 to TRBJ2-7; 8 bases align to TRBD1. CDR1 MNHEY and CDR2 SVGAGI come from the germline V gene. There are 14 residues in the CDR3. The ends lost 8 bases at V and 2 bases at J; junction bases unmatched: 8. CDR3 in amino acids: CASGKLQGAYEQYF. In DNA, the CDR3 is TGTGCCAGCGGAAAATTACAGGGGGCCTACGAGCAGTACTTC.

The chain employs TRBV6-5 and TRBJ2-7; D may be TRBD2 (5 bases). The CDR3 length is 14 residues. V was pared by 8 bases and J by 4 bases, with 18 bases between. Per germline, CDR1 MNHEY and CDR2 SVGAGI. The CDR3 reads CASRGLAGLYEQYF. CDR3 DNA: TGTGCCAGCCGTGGTCTAGCTGGTCTTTACGAGCAGTACTTC.

The rearrangement joins TRBV4-1 to TRBJ1-4, with D maybe TRBD1 (6 bases). V dropped 1 base and J dropped 7 bases, with 22 bases sitting between them. Germline V gene data show CDR1 as MGHRA and CDR2 as YSYEKL. The CDR3 sequence is 18 residues long. The CDR3 here is CASSQVQGPLTSGEKLFF. The CDR3 bases are TGCGCCAGCAGCCAAGTCCAGGGGCCGCTAACCTCGGGTGAAAAACTGTTTTTT.

The CDR3 region has the DNA TGTGCCAGCAGCGTAGGTCTAGCGGGGGGGCCGGGGACAAAAGAGACCCAGTACTTC. As protein: CASSVGLAGGPGTKETQYF. This chain joins TRBV9 and TRBJ2-5; TRBD2 matches 12 bases. CDR3 length: 19 residues. Trimming at V came to 0 bases and at J to 3 bases, leaving 12 bases not matched to a gene. Germline assignment: CDR1 SGDLS and CDR2 YYNGEE.

The genes are TRBV9 and TRBJ1-1, with D unclear. The CDR3 covers 21 residues. Trimming stripped 4 bases from V and 0 bases from J, with 31 bases between. Germline V gene sequence: CDR1 SGDLS, CDR2 YYNGEE. CDR3 protein: CASSREAPGGEALTVNTEAFF. As DNA, the CDR3 is TGTGCCAGCAGCCGGGAGGCCCCGGGTGGGGAGGCTTTGACGGTGAACACTGAAGCTTTCTTT.

The chain has TRBV13 and TRBJ2-5, with D unresolved. Per the germline V gene, CDR1 is PRHDT and CDR2 is FYEKMQ (reference sequence). V was cut by 3 bases and J by 5 bases, with 28 bases left in between. CDR3 length equals 19 residues. The CDR3 nucleotides are TGTGCCAGCAGCTTGGCGCCGCAAAGGTTTGGGCTTCGTATGGAGACCCAGTACTTC. Encoded protein: CASSLAPQRFGLRMETQYF.

In the case of this clone: The sample holds other DNA sequences that translate to the same CDR3. The V call is TRBV18, the J call TRBJ1-6, with D perhaps TRBD1 (5 bases). With 5 bases removed from V and 8 bases from J, the gap between germline ends came to 16 bases. This CDR3 contains 15 residues. Germline CDR1 is KGHSH and CDR2 is LQKENI. As DNA, the CDR3 is TGTGCCAGCTCAGTTGAGGGACTGACGGATTCACCCCTCCACTTT. Protein: CASSVEGLTDSPLHF.

This clone was counted once. This chain connects TRBV4-1 to TRBJ2-5; TRBD1 matches at 8 bases. The CDR3 has 19 residues. Germline V lookup: CDR1 MGHRA, CDR2 YSYEKL. V trimming: 0 bases; J trimming: 4 bases; junction bases outside the gene matches: 16. The CDR3 sequence is CASSQDGPLTGEPGETQYF. In nucleotides, the CDR3 is TGCGCCAGCAGCCAAGATGGTCCTTTGACAGGGGAGCCAGGAGAGACCCAGTACTTC.

This rearrangement joins TRBV7-9 to TRBJ2-6; weak D call: TRBD1 (6 bases). In germline, CDR1 is SEHNR, CDR2 FQNEAQ (reference sequence). CDR3 length: 19 amino acids. Trimming pared 3 bases from V and 0 bases from J, leaving 18 bases between. The chain's CDR3 is CASSLTLDRYSSGANVLTF. CDR3 coding DNA: TGTGCCAGCAGCTTGACCCTAGACAGGTACTCCTCTGGGGCCAACGTCCTGACTTTC.

The J gene is TRBJ2-1, the V gene TRBV7-9; a weak D match, TRBD1 (6 bases). This CDR3 comprises 14 residues. Germline CDR1 SEHNR, CDR2 FQNEAQ (reference sequence). Trimming pared 4 bases from V and 3 bases from J, leaving 10 bases between. Here the CDR3 reads CASSSGQNYNEQFF. In nucleotides, the CDR3 is TGTGCCAGCAGCTCGGGACAAAACTACAATGAGCAGTTCTTC.

J is TRBJ2-7 and V is TRBV7-9, with a tentative D call TRBD1 (6 bases). Germline assignment: CDR1 SEHNR and CDR2 FQNEAQ (reference sequence). The CDR3 has 16 residues. Trimming cost V 5 bases and J 3 bases, with 20 bases left between them. CDR3 protein: CASSRTAGTMGYEQYF. The DNA for the CDR3 is TGTGCCAGCAGCCGAACCGCCGGGACAATGGGCTACGAGCAGTACTTC.

V and J are TRBV29-1 and TRBJ2-3, with TRBD2 matching 10 bases. The V and J ends lost 0 bases and 7 bases, in that order; junction bases with no gene match: 10. The CDR3 has 16 amino acids. Per the germline V gene, CDR1 is SQVTM and CDR2 is ANQGSEA. In nucleotides, the CDR3 is TGCAGCGTTGAAGATCCTACTAGCGGGACCTCTTATACGCAGTATTTT. Encoded protein: CSVEDPTSGTSYTQYF.

J is TRBJ2-7 and V is TRBV6-4; a weak D match, TRBD1 (6 bases). Germline CDR1 MRHNA, CDR2 SNTAGT. V was shortened by 8 bases and J by 6 bases, with 26 bases between the two germline ends. This CDR3 has 16 residues. The CDR3 loop is CASGNTRDTVFLEQYF. As DNA, the CDR3 is TGTGCCAGCGGCAACACCAGGGACACCGTGTTTCTCGAGCAGTACTTC.

This clone occurred a few times. The V and J genes are TRBV27 and TRBJ2-3; 10 bases map to TRBD2. V shed 8 bases, J shed 0 bases, and the junction held 11 bases outside the gene matches. Germline CDR1 reads MNHEY; CDR2 reads SMNVEV (reference sequence). The CDR3 covers 17 residues. The CDR3 nucleotides read TGTGCCAGCCGGCGTTCTCGACTAGCGGGTAGCACAGATACGCAGTATTTT. It codes for CASRRSRLAGSTDTQYF.

This clone was counted a single time. The chain links TRBV27 to TRBJ1-2, with 12 bases fitting TRBD1. The CDR3 totals 16 residues. The junction had 2 bases not matched to a gene; V was cut back by 0 bases and J by 3 bases. In germline, CDR1 is MNHEY, CDR2 SMNVEV (reference sequence). The CDR3 nucleotides read TGTGCCAGCAGTTTATCAGGGACAGGGGGCGACTATGGCTACACCTTC. As protein: CASSLSGTGGDYGYTF.

This chain uses TRBV19 with TRBJ1-3; D uncertain. Germline V gives CDR1 LNHDA, CDR2 SQIVND (reference sequence). Trimming stripped 5 bases from V and 3 bases from J, with 11 bases between. This CDR3 has 14 residues. The CDR3 region is CASSRGANGNTIYF. The CDR3, as DNA: TGTGCCAGTAGTCGCGGCGCAAATGGAAACACCATATATTTT.

The chain carries TRBV25-1 and TRBJ1-4; D not certain. V lost 6 bases and J 0 bases, leaving 8 bases between the germline ends. The germline V gene encodes CDR1 MGHDK and CDR2 SYGVNS. The CDR3 is 14 residues long. CDR3 coding DNA: TGTGCCAGCAGCGTCCCTGCAACTAATGAAAAACTGTTTTTT. Translation gives CASSVPATNEKLFF.

The chain has TRBV28 and TRBJ1-6; 9 bases are shared with TRBD1. The CDR3 covers 15 residues. The germline CDR1 and CDR2 sequences are MDHEN and SYDVKM. V dropped 6 bases and J dropped 6; count of bases not matched to a gene: 6. Here the CDR3 DNA reads TGTGCCAGCAGCTATAACAGGGGGCTTAATTCACCCCTCCACTTT. Its protein is CASSYNRGLNSPLHF.

This clone was seen a few times. This chain links TRBV15 with TRBJ1-2, with D hard to call. V dropped 4 bases and J dropped 6 bases, with 9 bases sitting between them. Per germline, CDR1 LNHNV and CDR2 YYDKDF (reference sequence). The CDR3 has 12 amino acids. CDR3 amino acids: CATSTEQDGYTF. The CDR3 DNA follows: TGTGCCACCAGCACTGAACAAGATGGCTACACCTTC. The whole variable domain, filled in from reference TRBV15 and TRBJ1-2, reads DAMVIQNPRYQVTQFGKPVTLSCSQTLNHNVMYWYQQKSSQAPKLLFHYYDKDFNNEADTPDNFQSRRPNTSFCFLDIRSPGLGDTAMYLCATSTEQDGYTFGSGTRLTVV.

The gene calls are TRBV7-2 and TRBJ1-4; TRBD1 aligns across 8 bases. CDR1 is SGHTA and CDR2 is FQGNSA in the germline V gene. With V trimmed by 2 bases and J by 1 base, 3 bases remained unmatched. The CDR3 has 16 amino acids. CDR3 coding DNA: TGTGCCAGCAGCTTAACAGGGGGGGAAACTAATGAAAAACTGTTTTTT. Its protein product is CASSLTGGETNEKLFF.

This clone has a single count. The chain employs TRBV9 and TRBJ1-6, with D possibly being TRBD1 (5 bases). The CDR3 is 16 residues long. Germline CDR1 SGDLS, CDR2 YYNGEE. V was trimmed by 4 bases and J by 3 bases, leaving 14 bases between them. The CDR3 nucleotides are TGTGCCAGCAGCTCCCCCCGGGGGTACTATAATTCACCCCTCCACTTT. Translated, it gives CASSSPRGYYNSPLHF. The whole variable domain, remainder taken from reference TRBV9 and TRBJ1-6, is DSGVTQTPKHLITATGQRVTLRCSPRSGDLSVYWYQQSLDQGLQFLIQYYNGEERAKGNILERFSAQQFPDLHSELNLSSLELGDSALYFCASSSPRGYYNSPLHFGNGTRLTVT.